These 31 T cell receptor beta chains were sequenced from one sample in a study of T-cell reconstitution after alpha-beta-depleted transplantation in children. Unique molecular identifiers featured in how the TCRbeta library was prepared. MiXCR, run by TCRdb on the PCR reads, gives a single entry per CDR3 protein. The data show around 92,000 distinct CDR3 sequences, approximately 12% seen once. The sample in question was PBMCs from the stem cell graft donor, obtained from the stem cell graft. Receptors were obtained from a human donor who donated a stem cell graft to a child with inherited bone marrow failure.

This clonotype was counted at least ten times. The rearrangement uses TRBV5-5 and TRBJ1-2; 9 bases fit TRBD1. The CDR3 is 14 amino acids. Germline loops: CDR1 SGHKS, CDR2 YYEKEE (reference sequence). The V gene end was trimmed by 4 bases and the J gene end by 3 bases; junction bases not matched to a gene: 4. Written as DNA, the CDR3 is TGTGCCAGCAGCGCTACAGGGGGCTACTATGGCTACACCTTC. Its translation is CASSATGGYYGYTF. Looking up the rest from reference TRBV5-5 and TRBJ1-2 gives the full variable domain: DAGVTQSPTHLIKTRGQQVTLRCSPISGHKSVSWYQQVLGQGPQFIFQYYEKEERGRGNFPDRFSARQFPNYSSELNVNALLLGDSALYLCASSATGGYYGYTFGSGTRLTVV.

This rearrangement joins TRBV28 to TRBJ2-2, with 8 bases that match TRBD2. The junction had 3 bases not matched to a gene; V was cut back by 3 bases and J by 0 bases. The CDR3 is 16 amino acids. Germline-derived CDR1 and CDR2 are MDHEN and SYDVKM. CDR3 loop: CASSLGGRTNTGELFF. The DNA of the CDR3 is TGTGCCAGCAGTTTGGGCGGGAGGACGAACACCGGGGAGCTGTTTTTT.

CDR3 in amino acids: CASSGGAHNEQFF. The CDR3 DNA reads TGTGCCAGCAGCGGGGGGGCGCACAATGAGCAGTTCTTC. V and J are TRBV12-3 or TRBV12-4 and TRBJ2-1, with TRBD2 matching 8 bases. The CDR3 totals 13 residues. V shed 6 bases and J 5 bases; nucleotides not matched to a gene: 3.

At least ten counts were recorded for this clonotype. The chain has TRBV15 and TRBJ2-1, with 11 positions matching TRBD2. CDR1 and CDR2 (germline): LNHNV, YYDKDF (reference sequence). The trim removed 0 bases at V and 6 bases at J, leaving 7 bases unmatched. The CDR3 spans 17 residues. CDR3 amino acids: CATSRDLASGGPNEQFF. Written as DNA, the CDR3 is TGTGCCACCAGCAGAGATCTAGCTAGCGGGGGGCCCAATGAGCAGTTCTTC. The complete variable domain, with remaining parts taken from reference TRBV15 and TRBJ2-1, reads DAMVIQNPRYQVTQFGKPVTLSCSQTLNHNVMYWYQQKSSQAPKLLFHYYDKDFNNEADTPDNFQSRRPNTSFCFLDIRSPGLGDTAMYLCATSRDLASGGPNEQFFGPGTRLTVL.

The CDR3, as DNA: TGTGCCAGCAGCTTAGGGGGGACTAGCGGGAACGATGAGCAGTTCTTC. It translates to CASSLGGTSGNDEQFF. V gene TRBV7-6 combines with J gene TRBJ2-1; 13 nucleotides line up with TRBD2. CDR1 is SGHVS, CDR2 FNYEAQ, per germline. There are 16 residues in the CDR3. Trimming took 1 base from V and 8 from J; bases not matched to a gene: 5.

This clonotype occurred a few times. This chain uses TRBV18 with TRBJ2-5; no clear D. The CDR3 is 13 residues long. The germline V gene encodes CDR1 KGHSH and CDR2 LQKENI. The V gene lost 10 bases and the J gene lost 2 bases, with 14 bases spanning the gap. CDR3 in amino acids: CATSFGEQETQYF. CDR3 DNA: TGTGCCACCTCCTTCGGCGAACAAGAGACCCAGTACTTC.

This clonotype was detected ten times or more. The chain recombines TRBV5-1 with TRBJ2-7, with TRBD2 identical over 10 bases. Losses at the gene ends were 1 base for V and 4 bases for J; bases not matched to a gene: 8. In germline, CDR1 is SGHRS, CDR2 YFSETQ. CDR3 length equals 16 residues. CDR3 residues: CASSLTSTSGVYEQYF. The CDR3 DNA reads as TGCGCCAGCAGCTTGACTTCAACTAGCGGGGTTTACGAGCAGTACTTC.

This clonotype was seen at least ten times. The CDR3, as DNA: TGCGCCAGCAGCTTCGGGTCAACCTACGAGCAGTACTTC. It translates to CASSFGSTYEQYF. The chain carries TRBV5-1 and TRBJ2-7; unclear D gene. V gave up 2 bases and J gave up 2 bases, with 8 bases separating them. CDR1 and CDR2 from the germline V gene are SGHRS and YFSETQ. The CDR3 is made up of 13 amino acids.

The table lists this clonotype with a few counts. V gene TRBV18 combines with J gene TRBJ1-2; 10 bases match TRBD1. Germline V lookup: CDR1 KGHSH, CDR2 LQKENI. CDR3 length: 15 amino acids. The junction had 5 bases not matched to a gene; V was cut back by 3 bases and J by 4 bases. DNA for the CDR3: TGTGCCAGCTCACCTGGACAGGGGGGCCGCTATGGCTACACCTTC. It yields the protein CASSPGQGGRYGYTF.

The rearrangement uses TRBV20-1 and TRBJ2-7; perhaps TRBD1 as D (5 bases). The V end was cut by 5 bases, the J end by 1 base, with 15 bases between. This CDR3 contains 14 residues. Germline CDR1 is DFQATT and CDR2 is SNEGSKA (reference sequence). The CDR3 loop is CSASQGGPSYEQYF. The CDR3 DNA sequence: TGCAGTGCTTCCCAGGGCGGCCCTTCCTACGAGCAGTACTTC.

This clonotype was observed at least ten times. The rearrangement joins TRBV12-3 or TRBV12-4 to TRBJ1-5; perhaps TRBD1 as D (5 bases). CDR3 length: 14 residues. V was cut by 5 bases and J by 6 bases, with 14 bases left in between. CDR3 sequence (DNA): TGTGCCAGCAGTCCGGTGGGGGTGAGTCAGCCCCAGCATTTT. It encodes CASSPVGVSQPQHF.

By proportion, this clonotype is medium-sized. The V and J genes are TRBV4-3 and TRBJ2-2, with D possibly matching TRBD2 (5 bases). V was trimmed by 11 bases and J by 0 bases, leaving 16 bases between them. CDR3 length: 15 amino acids. Germline values: CDR1 LGHNA, CDR2 YSLEER. The CDR3 coding sequence is TGCGCCTCTCGATTAGCGACCACGAACACCGGGGAGCTGTTTTTT. It is translated as CASRLATTNTGELFF.

This clonotype was seen ten or more times. The genes are TRBV4-3 and TRBJ2-1; the D is unclear. The CDR3 contains 13 residues. The V end was cut by 4 bases, the J end by 5 bases, with 9 bases between. CDR1 is LGHNA and CDR2 is YSLEER in the germline V gene. In nucleotides, the CDR3 is TGCGCCAGCAGCCTGGCAGTGAACAATGAGCAGTTCTTC. The encoded protein is CASSLAVNNEQFF.

This clonotype was observed many times. This chain uses TRBV11-2 with TRBJ2-2, with 12 bases lining up with TRBD2. V trimming: 5 bases; J trimming: 9 bases; junction bases outside the gene matches: 4. Germline V gene lookup returns CDR1 SGHAT and CDR2 FQNNGV. The CDR3 length is 14 residues. Here the CDR3 reads CASSATSGRWELFF. The CDR3 nucleotides are TGTGCCAGCAGCGCAACTAGCGGGAGGTGGGAGCTGTTTTTT.

This clonotype was seen repeatedly, ten times or more. V usage is TRBV5-1 and J usage is TRBJ2-3; D may be TRBD1 (5 bases). Germline V gene lookup returns CDR1 SGHRS and CDR2 YFSETQ. Trimming cost V 0 bases and J 6 bases, with 8 bases left between them. The CDR3 length is 13 residues. The CDR3 reads CASSLARGDTQYF. DNA for the CDR3: TGCGCCAGCAGCTTGGCAAGGGGTGATACGCAGTATTTT.

This clonotype was detected many times. The chain has TRBV20-1 and TRBJ2-3; D possibly corresponds to TRBD2 (6 bases). In germline, CDR1 is DFQATT, CDR2 SNEGSKA (reference sequence). The CDR3 has 14 amino acids. The V and J ends lost 3 bases and 0 bases respectively, with 10 bases between them. CDR3 residues: CSARGLTSTDTQYF. The CDR3, as DNA: TGCAGTGCTAGGGGACTGACTAGCACAGATACGCAGTATTTT.

The chain carries TRBV18 and TRBJ1-2, with unresolved D. This CDR3 is built from 10 residues. CDR1 and CDR2 (germline): KGHSH, LQKENI. The V gene lost 2 bases and the J gene lost 7 bases, with 2 bases spanning the gap. CDR3 residues: CASSPVGYTF. The CDR3 nucleotides are TGTGCCAGCTCACCAGTTGGCTACACCTTC. The entire variable domain, with the rest obtained from reference TRBV18 and TRBJ1-2, is as follows: NAGVMQNPRHLVRRRGQEARLRCSPMKGHSHVYWYRQLPEEGLKFMVYLQKENIIDESGMPKERFSAEFPKEGPSILRIQQVVRGDSAAYFCASSPVGYTFGSGTRLTVV.

The table lists this clonotype with many counts. This rearrangement joins TRBV7-2 to TRBJ2-1; D possibly corresponds to TRBD1 (6 bases). There are 14 residues in the CDR3. CDR1 SGHTA and CDR2 FQGNSA come from the germline V gene. Trimming left V 5 bases short and J 5 bases short, with 13 bases between. The DNA of the CDR3 is TGTGCCAGCAGCCCGGACAGTTTTAACAATGAGCAGTTCTTC. Residues: CASSPDSFNNEQFF. The complete variable domain, with remaining parts taken from reference TRBV7-2 and TRBJ2-1, reads GAGVSQSPSNKVTEKGKDVELRCDPISGHTALYWYRQSLGQGLEFLIYFQGNSAPDKSGLPSDRFSAERTGGSVSTLTIQRTQQEDSAVYLCASSPDSFNNEQFFGPGTRLTVL.

This clonotype was recorded many times. The chain joins TRBV28 to TRBJ2-2; the match to TRBD1 covers 10 bases. The CDR3 consists of 15 residues. Looked up from germline, CDR1 is MDHEN and CDR2 is SYDVKM. V was pared by 7 bases and J by 5 bases, with 7 bases of the junction left unmatched. The chain's CDR3 is CASKGGQGWTGELFF. For the CDR3, the DNA is TGTGCCAGCAAGGGGGGACAGGGGTGGACCGGGGAGCTGTTTTTT.

In this sample, this clonotype turned up a few times. The CDR3: CASSPRGGTTDYNEQFF. CDR3 nucleotide sequence: TGCGCCAGCAGCCCCCGGGGCGGAACTACCGATTACAATGAGCAGTTCTTC. V usage is TRBV5-1 and J usage is TRBJ2-1; D possibly uses TRBD1 or TRBD2 (5 bases each). Germline V gene data show CDR1 as SGHRS and CDR2 as YFSETQ. The CDR3 consists of 17 residues. Trimming pared 4 bases from V and 4 bases from J, leaving 21 bases between. The full variable domain, in which reference TRBV5-1 and TRBJ2-1 provide the parts outside the CDR3, is KAGVTQTPRYLIKTRGQQVTLSCSPISGHRSVSWYQQTPGQGLQFLFEYFSETQRNKGNFPGRFSGRQFSNSRSEMNVSTLELGDSALYLCASSPRGGTTDYNEQFFGPGTRLTVL.

Many counts were recorded for this clonotype. The genes are TRBV6-2 or TRBV6-3 and TRBJ1-1; 7 bases are a match to TRBD1. Trimming took 7 bases from V and 8 from J; bases not matched to a gene: 10. The CDR3 is made up of 13 amino acids. CDR1 and CDR2 (germline): MNHEY, SVGEGT. CDR3 residues: CASTDTGQLEAFF. In DNA form, the CDR3 reads TGTGCCAGCACGGACACGGGACAGCTAGAAGCTTTCTTT.

The chain joins TRBV18 to TRBJ1-5; possible D gene TRBD1, 5 bases. CDR3 length: 16 residues. Trimming shortened V by 0 bases and J by 4 bases, and 13 bases separated the two germline ends. Germline V gene data show CDR1 as KGHSH and CDR2 as LQKENI. Written as DNA, the CDR3 is TGTGCCAGCTCACCACCGGGGCAGGGACTTAATCAGCCCCAGCATTTT. Translation gives CASSPPGQGLNQPQHF.

The V call is TRBV2, the J call TRBJ1-2, with D tentatively TRBD1 (5 bases). The CDR3 contains 13 residues. Germline CDR1 is SNHLY and CDR2 is FYNNEI. Trimming left V 7 bases short and J 4 bases short, with 13 bases between. This chain's CDR3 is CASKPGSGYGYTF. The CDR3 region has the DNA TGTGCCAGCAAACCAGGGAGCGGCTATGGCTACACCTTC. The full variable domain, completed using reference TRBV2 and TRBJ1-2, is EPEVTQTPSHQVTQMGQEVILRCVPISNHLYFYWYRQILGQKVEFLVSFYNNEISEKSEIFDDQFSVERPDGSNFTLKIRSTKLEDSAMYFCASKPGSGYGYTFGSGTRLTVV.

The table lists this clonotype with many counts. The J gene is TRBJ2-1, the V gene TRBV10-3; D might be TRBD1 (6 bases). This CDR3 is built from 12 residues. V was pared by 2 bases and J by 16 bases, with 15 bases between. Germline lookup yields CDR1 ENHRY and CDR2 SYGVKD. The CDR3 sequence is CAISEGGRALFF. CDR3 coding DNA: TGTGCCATCAGTGAGGGGGGCCGAGCACTCTTCTTC.

In its sample, this clonotype was seen many times. The rearrangement joins TRBV5-6 to TRBJ1-1; 10 nucleotides align to TRBD1. V trimming: 6 bases; J trimming: 2 bases; junction bases outside the gene matches: 7. The V gene's germline CDR1 is SGHDT and CDR2 YYEEEE. The CDR3 covers 15 residues. CDR3 loop: CASTGTGALNTEAFF. CDR3 DNA: TGTGCCAGCACCGGGACAGGGGCCTTAAACACTGAAGCTTTCTTT. The whole variable domain, remainder taken from reference TRBV5-6 and TRBJ1-1, is DAGVTQSPTHLIKTRGQQVTLRCSPKSGHDTVSWYQQALGQGPQFIFQYYEEEERQRGNFPDRFSGHQFPNYSSELNVNALLLGDSALYLCASTGTGALNTEAFFGQGTRLTVV.

This clonotype was picked up many times. The V gene is TRBV6-1, the J gene TRBJ2-7; 11 nucleotides match TRBD1. The CDR3 covers 14 residues. Germline trimming cut 6 bases from V and 3 bases from J; bases unmatched to any gene: 4. Germline V gene lookup returns CDR1 MNHNS and CDR2 SASEGT. Here the CDR3 reads CASSTGTGGYEQYF. The CDR3, as DNA: TGTGCCAGCAGCACCGGGACAGGGGGCTACGAGCAGTACTTC.

This clonotype was observed a few times. The chain joins TRBV29-1 to TRBJ2-2, with 7 positions matching TRBD2. The CDR3 length is 14 residues. Unmatched junction bases numbered 9, after V lost 4 bases and J lost 7 bases. The V gene's germline CDR1 is SQVTM and CDR2 ANQGSEA. The CDR3 is CSVGLSGEDGELFF. The CDR3 DNA sequence: TGCAGCGTTGGGCTCAGCGGGGAGGACGGGGAGCTGTTTTTT.

This clonotype was picked up many times. V is TRBV12-3 or TRBV12-4 and J is TRBJ2-1, with 12 bases matching TRBD2. CDR3 length: 15 residues. J gave up 6 bases and V 5 bases, and 5 bases lay outside the gene matches. The CDR3 region is CASSPSGRALNEQFF. The CDR3 DNA follows: TGTGCCAGCAGTCCTAGCGGGAGGGCCCTCAATGAGCAGTTCTTC.

This clonotype was seen repeatedly, ten times or more. The rearrangement joins TRBV12-3 or TRBV12-4 to TRBJ2-7; 12 bases agree with TRBD1. V trimming: 3 bases; J trimming: 6 bases; junction bases outside the gene matches: 9. There are 16 residues in the CDR3. CDR3 amino acids: CASSFQPGQGAPEQYF. CDR3 coding DNA: TGTGCCAGCAGTTTCCAGCCGGGACAGGGGGCGCCCGAGCAGTACTTC.

This clonotype has at least ten counts. J is TRBJ1-2 and V is TRBV7-2; D might be TRBD1 (6 bases). The ends were cut back, 5 bases at V and 7 bases at J, with 17 bases in the middle. Germline V lookup: CDR1 SGHTA, CDR2 FQGNSA. This CDR3 has 14 residues. CDR3 coding DNA: TGTGCCAGCAGCCGATTAGGGGGGGCGACTGGCTACACCTTC. It codes for CASSRLGGATGYTF. Supplemented by reference TRBV7-2 and TRBJ1-2, the full variable domain reads GAGVSQSPSNKVTEKGKDVELRCDPISGHTALYWYRQSLGQGLEFLIYFQGNSAPDKSGLPSDRFSAERTGGSVSTLTIQRTQQEDSAVYLCASSRLGGATGYTFGSGTRLTVV.

The gene calls are TRBV24-1 and TRBJ2-5; tentative D call: TRBD1 (5 bases). Between the trimmed V and J ends, which lost 6 bases and 2 bases, there was a span of 12 bases. There are 14 residues in the CDR3. Germline values: CDR1 KGHDR, CDR2 SFDVKD. The CDR3 here is CATSPQGIQETQYF. The CDR3 nucleotides are TGTGCCACCAGTCCTCAGGGAATACAAGAGACCCAGTACTTC.